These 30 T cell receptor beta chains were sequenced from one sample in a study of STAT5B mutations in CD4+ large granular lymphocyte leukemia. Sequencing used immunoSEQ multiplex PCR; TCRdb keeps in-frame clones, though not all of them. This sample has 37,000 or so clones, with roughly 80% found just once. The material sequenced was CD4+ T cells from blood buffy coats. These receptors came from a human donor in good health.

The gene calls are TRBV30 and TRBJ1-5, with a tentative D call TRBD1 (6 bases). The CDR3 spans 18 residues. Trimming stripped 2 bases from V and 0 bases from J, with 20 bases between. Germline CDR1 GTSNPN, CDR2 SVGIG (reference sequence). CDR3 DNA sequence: TGTGCCTGGAGTAAGGCAGGGGCCATTAGCGATAGCAATCAGCCCCAGCATTTT. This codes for CAWSKAGAISDSNQPQHF.

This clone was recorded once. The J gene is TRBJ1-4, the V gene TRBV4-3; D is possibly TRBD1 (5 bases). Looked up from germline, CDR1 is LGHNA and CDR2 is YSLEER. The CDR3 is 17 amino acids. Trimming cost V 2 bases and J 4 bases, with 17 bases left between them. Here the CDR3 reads CASSQPGSGGGNEKLFF. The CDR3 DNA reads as TGCGCCAGCAGCCAACCAGGGAGCGGTGGGGGTAATGAAAAACTGTTTTTT.

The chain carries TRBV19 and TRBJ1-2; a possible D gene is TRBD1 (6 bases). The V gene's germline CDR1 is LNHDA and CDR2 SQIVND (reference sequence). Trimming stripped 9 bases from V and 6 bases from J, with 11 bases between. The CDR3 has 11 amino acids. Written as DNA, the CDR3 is TGTGCCAGCAAGACAGGAGATGGCTACACCTTC. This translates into CASKTGDGYTF.

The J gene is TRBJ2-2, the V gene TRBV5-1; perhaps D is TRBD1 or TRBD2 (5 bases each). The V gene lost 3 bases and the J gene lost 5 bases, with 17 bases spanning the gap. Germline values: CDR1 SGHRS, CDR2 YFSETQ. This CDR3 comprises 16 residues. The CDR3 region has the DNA TGCGCCAGCAGCTGGGGACGTGGGATCGGGACCGGGGAGCTGTTTTTT. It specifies CASSWGRGIGTGELFF.

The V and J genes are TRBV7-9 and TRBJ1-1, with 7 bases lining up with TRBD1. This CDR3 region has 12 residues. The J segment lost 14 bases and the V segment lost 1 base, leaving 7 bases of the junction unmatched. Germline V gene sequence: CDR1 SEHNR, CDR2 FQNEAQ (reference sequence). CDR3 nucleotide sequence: TGTGCCAGCAGCTTAGGCCAACAGGGGCGGTTCTTT. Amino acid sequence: CASSLGQQGRFF.

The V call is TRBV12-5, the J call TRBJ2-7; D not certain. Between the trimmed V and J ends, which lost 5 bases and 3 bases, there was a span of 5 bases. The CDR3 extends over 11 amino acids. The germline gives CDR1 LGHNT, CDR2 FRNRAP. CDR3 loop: CASGIFYEQYF. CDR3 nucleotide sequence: TGTGCTAGTGGTATCTTCTACGAGCAGTACTTC.

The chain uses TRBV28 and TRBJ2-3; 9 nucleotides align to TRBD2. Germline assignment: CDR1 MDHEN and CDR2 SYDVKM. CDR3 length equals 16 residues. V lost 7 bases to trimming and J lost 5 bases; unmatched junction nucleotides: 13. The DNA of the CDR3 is TGTGCCAGCAACCAAATGGGCGGGAGGGCCCTAGATACGCAGTATTTT. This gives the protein CASNQMGGRALDTQYF.

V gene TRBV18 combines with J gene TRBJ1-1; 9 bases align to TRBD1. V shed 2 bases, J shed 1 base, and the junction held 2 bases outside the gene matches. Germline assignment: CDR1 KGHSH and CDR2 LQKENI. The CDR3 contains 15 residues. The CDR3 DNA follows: TGTGCCAGCTCACCAATGGGACAGGGGAACACTGAAGCTTTCTTT. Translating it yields CASSPMGQGNTEAFF.

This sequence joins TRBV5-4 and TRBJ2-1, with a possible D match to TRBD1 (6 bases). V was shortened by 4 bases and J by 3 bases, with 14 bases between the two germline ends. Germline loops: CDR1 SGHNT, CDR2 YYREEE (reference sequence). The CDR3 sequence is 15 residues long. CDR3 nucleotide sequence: TGTGCCAGCAGCAGAACCTCGACAGGCTACAATGAGCAGTTCTTC. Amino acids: CASSRTSTGYNEQFF.

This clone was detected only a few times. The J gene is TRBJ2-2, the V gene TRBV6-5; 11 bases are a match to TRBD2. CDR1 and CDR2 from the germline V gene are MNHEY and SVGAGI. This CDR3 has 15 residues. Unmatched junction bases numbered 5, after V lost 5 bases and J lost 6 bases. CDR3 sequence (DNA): TGTGCCAGCAGTGTACTAGCGGGAGTTCCCGGGGAGCTGTTTTTT. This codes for CASSVLAGVPGELFF.

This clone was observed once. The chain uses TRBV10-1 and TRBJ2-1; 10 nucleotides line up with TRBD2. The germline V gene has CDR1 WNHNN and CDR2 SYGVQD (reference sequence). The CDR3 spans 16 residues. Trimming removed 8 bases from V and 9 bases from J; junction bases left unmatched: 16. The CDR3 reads CASASGLAGEIGEQFF. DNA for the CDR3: TGCGCCAGCGCCAGTGGGCTAGCGGGAGAGATCGGTGAGCAGTTCTTC.

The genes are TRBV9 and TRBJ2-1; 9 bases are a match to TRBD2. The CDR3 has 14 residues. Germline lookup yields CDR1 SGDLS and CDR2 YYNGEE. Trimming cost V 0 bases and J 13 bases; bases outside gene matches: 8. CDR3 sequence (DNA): TGTGCCAGCAGCGTAGGAGGGCGGGGGGGTAAACAGTTCTTC. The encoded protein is CASSVGGRGGKQFF.

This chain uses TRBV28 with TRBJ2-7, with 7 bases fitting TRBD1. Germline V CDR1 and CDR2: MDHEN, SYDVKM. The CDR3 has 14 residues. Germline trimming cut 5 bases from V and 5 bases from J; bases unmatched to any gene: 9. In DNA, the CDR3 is TGTGCCAGCAGTCCCGGGACAGCGTTGGACGAGCAGTACTTC. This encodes CASSPGTALDEQYF.

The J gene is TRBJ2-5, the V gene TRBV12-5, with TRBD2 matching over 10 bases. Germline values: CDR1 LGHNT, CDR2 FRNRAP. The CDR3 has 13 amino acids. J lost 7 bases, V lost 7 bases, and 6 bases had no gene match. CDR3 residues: CASASGLAATQYF. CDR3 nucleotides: TGTGCTAGTGCGTCTGGACTAGCGGCGACCCAGTACTTC. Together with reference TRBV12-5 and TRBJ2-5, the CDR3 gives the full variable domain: DARVTQTPRHKVTEMGQEVTMRCQPILGHNTVFWYRQTMMQGLELLAYFRNRAPLDDSGMPKDRFSAEMPDATLATLKIQPSEPRDSAVYFCASASGLAATQYFGPGTRLLVL.

The CDR3 here is CASSERRISNTEAFF. The DNA of the CDR3 is TGTGCCAGCAGTGAACGGAGAATCTCTAACACTGAAGCTTTCTTT. This chain joins TRBV2 and TRBJ1-1; D call uncertain. Germline CDR1 SNHLY, CDR2 FYNNEI. V shed 2 bases and J shed 2 bases, with 12 bases lying between them. The CDR3 totals 15 residues.

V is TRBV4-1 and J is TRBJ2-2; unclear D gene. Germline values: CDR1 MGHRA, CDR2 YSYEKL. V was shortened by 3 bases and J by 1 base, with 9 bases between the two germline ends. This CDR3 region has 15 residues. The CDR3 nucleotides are TGCGCCAGCAGCCAGATCAGCTTGAACACCGGGGAGCTGTTTTTT. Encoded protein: CASSQISLNTGELFF.

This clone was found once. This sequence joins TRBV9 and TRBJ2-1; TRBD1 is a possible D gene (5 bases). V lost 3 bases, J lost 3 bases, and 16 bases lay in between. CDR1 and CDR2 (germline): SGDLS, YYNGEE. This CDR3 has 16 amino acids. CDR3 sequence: CASSAPGIGHYNEQFF. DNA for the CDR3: TGTGCCAGCAGCGCACCCGGCATTGGACACTACAATGAGCAGTTCTTC.

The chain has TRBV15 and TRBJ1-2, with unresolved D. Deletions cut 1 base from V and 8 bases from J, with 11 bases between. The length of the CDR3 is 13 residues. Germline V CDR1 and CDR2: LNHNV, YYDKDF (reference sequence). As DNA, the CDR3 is TGTGCCACCAGCAGAGGCAATAGTGGAGGCTACACCTTC. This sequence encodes CATSRGNSGGYTF.

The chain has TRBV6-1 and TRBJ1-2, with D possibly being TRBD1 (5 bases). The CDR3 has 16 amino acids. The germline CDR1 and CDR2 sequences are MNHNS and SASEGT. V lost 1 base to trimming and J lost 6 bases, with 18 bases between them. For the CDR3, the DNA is TGTGCCAGCAGTGAAGAGGGAAGTGCAGGGTGGAATGGCTACACCTTC. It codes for CASSEEGSAGWNGYTF.

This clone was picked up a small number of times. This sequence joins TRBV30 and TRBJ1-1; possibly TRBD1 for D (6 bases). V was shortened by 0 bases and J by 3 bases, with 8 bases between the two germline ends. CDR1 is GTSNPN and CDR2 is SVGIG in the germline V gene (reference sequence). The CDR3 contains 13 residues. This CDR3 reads CAWSVNRDTEAFF. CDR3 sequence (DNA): TGTGCCTGGAGTGTAAACAGGGACACTGAAGCTTTCTTT.

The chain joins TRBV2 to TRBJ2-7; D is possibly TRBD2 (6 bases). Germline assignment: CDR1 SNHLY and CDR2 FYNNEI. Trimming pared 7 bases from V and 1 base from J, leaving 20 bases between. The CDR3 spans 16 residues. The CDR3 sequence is CASIMELAAYSYEQYF. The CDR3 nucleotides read TGTGCCAGCATCATGGAACTAGCAGCCTATTCCTACGAGCAGTACTTC.

DNA for the CDR3: TGTGCCAGCAGCGTACAGGCTAGCGGGACAGATACGCAGTATTTT. It specifies CASSVQASGTDTQYF. The rearrangement joins TRBV7-2 to TRBJ2-3; 8 bases are a match to TRBD2. Germline values: CDR1 SGHTA, CDR2 FQGNSA. Trimming cost V 5 bases and J 3 bases; bases outside gene matches: 7. The CDR3 consists of 15 residues.

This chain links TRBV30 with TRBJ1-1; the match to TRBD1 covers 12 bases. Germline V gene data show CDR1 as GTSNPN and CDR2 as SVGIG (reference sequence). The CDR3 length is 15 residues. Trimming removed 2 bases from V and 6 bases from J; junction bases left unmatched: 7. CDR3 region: CAWSPSGTGGPEAFF. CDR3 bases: TGTGCCTGGAGTCCCTCCGGGACAGGGGGCCCTGAAGCTTTCTTT.

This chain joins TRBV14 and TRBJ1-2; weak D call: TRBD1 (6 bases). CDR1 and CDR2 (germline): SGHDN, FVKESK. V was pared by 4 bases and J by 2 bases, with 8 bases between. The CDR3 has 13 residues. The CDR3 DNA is TGTGCCAGCAGCCCCGACAGGAACTATGGCTACACCTTC. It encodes CASSPDRNYGYTF.

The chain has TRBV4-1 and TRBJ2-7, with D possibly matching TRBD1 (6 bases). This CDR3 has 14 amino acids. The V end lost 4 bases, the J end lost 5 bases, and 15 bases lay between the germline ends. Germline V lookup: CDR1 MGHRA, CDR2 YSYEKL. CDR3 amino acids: CASSRYRDFHEQYF. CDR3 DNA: TGCGCCAGCAGCCGATACAGGGATTTCCACGAGCAGTACTTC.

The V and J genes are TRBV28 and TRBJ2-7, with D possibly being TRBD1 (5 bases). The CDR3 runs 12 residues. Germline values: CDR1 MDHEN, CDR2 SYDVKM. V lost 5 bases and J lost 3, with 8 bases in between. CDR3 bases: TGTGCCAGCAGTACAGGATTCTACGAGCAGTACTTC. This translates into CASSTGFYEQYF.

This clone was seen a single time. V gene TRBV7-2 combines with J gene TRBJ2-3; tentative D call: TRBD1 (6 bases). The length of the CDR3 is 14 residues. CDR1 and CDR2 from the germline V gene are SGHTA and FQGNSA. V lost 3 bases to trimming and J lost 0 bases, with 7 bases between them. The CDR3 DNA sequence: TGTGCCAGCAGCTTGAGGGGGAGCACAGATACGCAGTATTTT. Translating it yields CASSLRGSTDTQYF. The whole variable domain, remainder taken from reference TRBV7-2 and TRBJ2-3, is GAGVSQSPSNKVTEKGKDVELRCDPISGHTALYWYRQSLGQGLEFLIYFQGNSAPDKSGLPSDRFSAERTGGSVSTLTIQRTQQEDSAVYLCASSLRGSTDTQYFGPGTRLTVL.

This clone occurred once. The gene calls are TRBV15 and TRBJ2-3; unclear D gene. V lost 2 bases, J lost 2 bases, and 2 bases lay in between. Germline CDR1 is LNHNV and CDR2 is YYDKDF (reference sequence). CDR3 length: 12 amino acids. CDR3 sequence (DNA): TGTGCCACCAGCAGACACACAGATACGCAGTATTTT. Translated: CATSRHTDTQYF.

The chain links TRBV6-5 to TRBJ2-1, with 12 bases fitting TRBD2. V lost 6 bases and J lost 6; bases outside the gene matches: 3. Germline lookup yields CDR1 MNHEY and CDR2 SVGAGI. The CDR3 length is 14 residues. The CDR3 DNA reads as TGTGCCAGCAGAACTAGCGGGGGGACCAATGAGCAGTTCTTC. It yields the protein CASRTSGGTNEQFF.

This chain's CDR3 is CASSLGRGASEQFF. CDR3 DNA sequence: TGTGCCAGCAGCTTAGGGAGGGGGGCAAGTGAGCAGTTCTTC. This chain connects TRBV11-2 to TRBJ2-1; the D call may be TRBD1 or TRBD2 (6 bases each). The CDR3 has 14 residues. The germline CDR1 and CDR2 sequences are SGHAT and FQNNGV. Trimming removed 1 base at V and 9 bases at J, with 13 bases between.